These T cell receptor beta chains were read from a single sample in a study of T cells expressing NK-cell markers. For each CDR3 protein, TCRdb gives one entry from its re-call of the 5' RACE reads, without DNA. This repertoire includes 350,000 to 450,000 distinct CDR3 sequences. The sequencing input was blood T cells: a sorted CD56 or NKG2C T cell subset, CD4+ or CD8+ T cells, or bulk PBMC T cells (not recorded which). The receptors shown here come from a man aged 18 to 69 in good health. Each CDR3 is given with its conserved first and last residue.

v_gene,j_gene,CDR3aa
TRBV2,TRBJ1-5,CASSRDSSLIQPQHF
TRBV28,TRBJ2-1,CASSLWASGRNEQFF
TRBV6-1,TRBJ2-3,CASSRSSKTDTQYF
TRBV18,TRBJ2-7,CASSVLGAAYEQYF
TRBV5-1,TRBJ2-1,CASSLRQGTYNEQFF
TRBV28,TRBJ2-1,CASSARLNEQFF
TRBV2,TRBJ1-5,CASSDSSNQPQHF
TRBV12-3/TRBV12-4,TRBJ2-3,CASRGTVGDTQYF
TRBV7-8,TRBJ2-3,CASSLRLSGGSTDTQYF
TRBV12-5,TRBJ2-1,CASGLGQSSYNEQFF
TRBV5-1,TRBJ2-7,CASSFTSGGTYEQYF
TRBV7-9,TRBJ2-5,CASSLGQGSKTQYF
TRBV12-3/TRBV12-4,TRBJ1-1,CASLGGKDGISEAFF
TRBV11-2,TRBJ1-1,CASSLAAQATEAFF
TRBV5-5,TRBJ1-2,CASSHGQADVYGYTF
TRBV18,TRBJ2-7,CASSPRDSKTYEQYF
TRBV3-1,TRBJ2-3,CASSQAVSGYTDTQYF
TRBV7-2,TRBJ1-4,CASSLVRAGPNEKLFF
TRBV27,TRBJ1-2,CASSLRDPNYGYTF
TRBV5-1,TRBJ2-7,CASSQGQGASSYEQYF
TRBV25-1,TRBJ1-2,CASSEKFVVKGQGYTF
TRBV19,TRBJ2-6,CASKSAAGANVLTF
TRBV29-1,TRBJ2-1,CSIRLRGDSYNEQFF
TRBV5-1,TRBJ2-7,CASSLAVGASIYEQYF
TRBV19,TRBJ1-1,CASSRTVRNTEAFF
TRBV20-1,TRBJ2-5,CSSTESPGTQYF
TRBV3-1,TRBJ2-3,CASSTRREASTDTQYF
TRBV12-5,TRBJ2-7,CASGRGDRTYEQYF
TRBV7-2,TRBJ2-5,CASSQGRAGQETQYF
TRBV5-1,TRBJ1-2,CASSPAPGQGDGYTF
TRBV4-2,TRBJ1-3,CASSQDGTSGNTIYF
TRBV6-1,TRBJ2-2,CASNPGQGRTGELFF
TRBV5-1,TRBJ2-6,CASGRVPADRGPSGANVLTF
TRBV5-1,TRBJ1-1,CASSLTGQLETEAFF
TRBV27,TRBJ1-3,CATAGAGNTIYF
TRBV27,TRBJ2-7,CASRQSGLLYEQYF
TRBV7-9,TRBJ2-2,CASSLVSSVAGELFF
TRBV5-4,TRBJ2-3,CASSFLSEDTQYF
TRBV6-1,TRBJ2-7,CASSAPGSYEQYF
TRBV28,TRBJ2-1,CASSKRQGVSYNEQFF
TRBV19,TRBJ2-1,CASNNRDRGSNEQFF
TRBV19,TRBJ1-1,CASTTGVLNTEAFF
TRBV20-1,TRBJ2-3,CSANRGKSTDTQYF
TRBV5-1,TRBJ2-3,CASSFQGNNRDTQYF
TRBV6-1,TRBJ2-3,CASRHDRDYSTDTQYF
TRBV5-1,TRBJ2-7,CASSPGLAGGPDEQYF
TRBV18,TRBJ2-3,CASSPGEGLHTDTQYF
TRBV28,TRBJ2-2,CASSPAQLNTGELFF
TRBV6-1,TRBJ2-1,CASSEGVSSYNEQFF
TRBV5-1,TRBJ2-2,CASRLAGGSGELFF